This TCR beta chain was documented in a study of blood T cell repertoires in COVID-19. Study-level information: The samples span acute and convalescent COVID-19 from the United States, Italy and Spain.

This clone was recorded once. Original processing notes: Nucleated cell number was recorded as an estimate derived from reference gene primer amplification. The protocol was immunoSEQ multiplex PCR, while the TCRdb copy is restricted to in-frame clones and leaves out a portion. V, J and clone size are those of that table, while D and trimming were read from the DNA. The sample contains 350,000 or so clones, 90% of which appear only once. The J segment lost 5 bases and the V segment lost 5 bases, leaving 5 bases of the junction unmatched. This CDR3 is 14 amino acids long. Looked up from germline, CDR1 is KGHDR and CDR2 is SFDVKD.

The rearrangement uses TRBV24-1 and TRBJ1-5; 7 nucleotides match TRBD1. The sequenced material came from peripheral blood. This sequence originates from a man aged 18 to 35 with active or convalescent COVID-19. CDR3 bases: TGTGCCACCAGTGGGGACAGTTCTTATCAGCCCCAGCATTTT. Its translation: CATSGDSSYQPQHF.